This T cell receptor beta chain emerged from a study of OX40 agonist ivuxolimab in advanced cancers. Overall study results and limits: Averaging showed that CD8+ T cells had more expanded clones than CD4+ did. At 0.1 to 3.0 mg/kg and by week 6, clonal expansion occurred in CD4+ and CD8+ blood T cells.

Autoimmune disease history or systemic immunosuppression meant exclusion. Points on this clone: Its antigen remains unknown.

Germline V gene data show CDR1 as SGHDT and CDR2 as YYEEEE. CDR3 length equals 16 residues. The ends lost 5 bases at V and 4 bases at J; junction bases unmatched: 11. Assay: immunoSEQ multiplex PCR; the TCRdb copy retains only in-frame clones and omits some. This table holds tens of thousands of clones, over 80% found once. This specimen was CD4+ or CD8+ T cells sorted from blood, taken in a trial of the OX40 agonist ivuxolimab. The chain uses TRBV5-6 and TRBJ1-3, with 8 bases fitting TRBD1. This sequence was found in an adult with an advanced solid tumor such as melanoma, head and neck, liver or kidney cancer. The CDR3 here is CASSYDRGESGNTIYF. The CDR3 DNA reads as TGTGCCAGCAGTTATGACAGGGGAGAGTCCGGAAACACCATATATTTT.